This T cell receptor beta chain comes out of a study of blood T cell repertoires in COVID-19. The overall study: Sources were T cells, B-cell-depleted T cells, or PBMCs; the material itself was cDNA or gDNA.

Assay used: immunoSEQ multiplex PCR; TCRdb lists only in-frame clones, some missing. Of roughly 230,000 clones listed, 82% are singletons. The germline V gene encodes CDR1 SNHLY and CDR2 FYNNEI. CDR3 size: 15 residues. The rearrangement links TRBV2 to TRBJ2-2, with TRBD1 matching over 7 bases. This TCR was recovered from a woman aged 55-70 years who had recovered from COVID-19. What was sequenced was PBMCs or T cells enriched from blood (not recorded which). The CDR3 loop is CADRASGANTGELFF. For the CDR3, the DNA is TGTGCAGACAGGGCGAGTGGAGCGAACACCGGGGAGCTGTTTTTT.